This T cell receptor (beta chain) was recorded in a study of cytomegalovirus exposure and HLA in healthy donors. This CDR3 has 15 residues. From germline, CDR1 is MNHNY and CDR2 SVGAGI (reference sequence). Germline trimming cut 6 bases from V and 5 bases from J; bases unmatched to any gene: 7. Note on this clone: Its matching antigen is unknown.

Study observations and caveats: A link between a missense DCLRE1C variant and TCR beta V- and J-gene trimming emerged from a later analysis. In an earlier analysis, about 87% or about 30%: the productive usage of most TCR beta V segments.

The PCR used 60 Vbeta and 13 Jbeta primers. Original processing notes: Per a later analysis, the number of unique TCR beta chains was roughly 87 million, of which about 10 million were shared. Some clones are missing from TCRdb's copy, which holds only in-frame ones; the method was immunoSEQ multiplex PCR. V and J calls and clone size follow that table, whereas D and trimming were derived from the DNA. The sample has 150,000 to 200,000 clones; about 83% are singletons. This chain connects TRBV6-6 to TRBJ2-1; 10 nucleotides agree with TRBD2. The TCR comes from a woman under 40 in good health and CMV-seropositive. Sequenced: PBMCs. CDR3 in amino acids: CASSDTSGADNEQFF. CDR3 sequence (DNA): TGTGCCAGCAGCGATACTAGCGGGGCGGACAATGAGCAGTTCTTC.